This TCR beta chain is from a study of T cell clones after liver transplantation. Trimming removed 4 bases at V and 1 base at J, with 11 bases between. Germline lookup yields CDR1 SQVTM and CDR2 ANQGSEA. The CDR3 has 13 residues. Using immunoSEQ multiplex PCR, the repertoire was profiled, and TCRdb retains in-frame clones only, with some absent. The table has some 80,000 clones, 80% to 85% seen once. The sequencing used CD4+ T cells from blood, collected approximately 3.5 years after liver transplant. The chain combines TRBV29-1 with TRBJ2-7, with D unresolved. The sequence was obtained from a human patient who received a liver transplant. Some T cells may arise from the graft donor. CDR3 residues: CSVGWSGSYEQYF. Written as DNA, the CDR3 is TGCAGCGTTGGCTGGTCCGGGTCCTACGAGCAGTACTTC.